This T cell receptor (beta chain) stems from a study of Ad26.COV2.S vaccination and SARS-CoV-2 variants. In the study overall: Participants got Ad26.COV2.S intramuscularly, once or twice 56 days apart.

Produced via immunoSEQ multiplex PCR; TCRdb's table is partial and in-frame only. The sample has 350,000 to 400,000 clones; approximately 91% are singletons. The CDR3 has 15 residues. CDR1 is LNHDA and CDR2 is SQIVND in the germline V gene (reference sequence). Germline trimming cut 8 bases from V and 9 bases from J; bases unmatched to any gene: 12. Treatment meaning: some 20 received Ad26.COV2.S at low or high dose, single or two shots; five or six received placebo; per-sample allocation not given. Collection of samples fell on day 63 after the first vaccine or placebo injection. The donor's status was that of an adult aged 18-55 years in Boston.

The chain is built from TRBV19 and TRBJ2-3; TRBD1 matches at 12 bases. The receptor's source is a person aged 18-60 years who received the Ad26.COV2.S COVID-19 vaccine or a placebo. Source: peripheral blood, taken in a trial of Ad26.COV2.S vaccine versus placebo. CDR3 loop: CASGAGGQGAWTQYF. The DNA of the CDR3 is TGTGCCAGTGGGGCTGGGGGACAGGGGGCTTGGACGCAGTATTTT. Combining the CDR3 with reference TRBV19 and TRBJ2-3 gives the whole variable domain DGGITQSPKYLFRKEGQNVTLSCEQNLNHDAMYWYRQDPGQGLRLIYYSQIVNDFQKGDIAEGYSVSREKKESFPLTVTSAQKNPTAFYLCASGAGGQGAWTQYFGPGTRLTVL.